This T cell receptor (beta chain) was observed in a study of OX40 agonist ivuxolimab in advanced cancers. As for the study in general: Prior anti-PD-1, anti-PD-L1 or anti-CTLA-4 therapy did not bar entry, and 40% had some.

Regarding this clone: The antigen is unknown.

Findings of the study overall: More expanded clones were found, on average, in CD8+ than in CD4+ T cells.

The CDR3 runs 15 residues. Trimming took 3 bases from V and 4 from J, leaving 12 bases between them. CDR1 is LNHDA, CDR2 SQIVND, per germline (reference sequence). Sequenced by immunoSEQ multiplex PCR; TCRdb stores in-frame clones only, minus some. The sample has 54,000 or so clones; roughly 84% are singletons. The chain uses TRBV19 and TRBJ2-2; D is perhaps TRBD2 (7 bases). Here the sequenced sample was CD4+ or CD8+ T cells sorted from blood, taken in a trial of the OX40 agonist ivuxolimab. This receptor was taken from an adult with an advanced solid tumor such as melanoma, head and neck, liver or kidney cancer. The CDR3 spells CASSMGGLGTGELFF. Written as DNA, the CDR3 is TGTGCCAGTAGTATGGGGGGGCTAGGCACCGGGGAGCTGTTTTTT.